The 6 T cell receptor beta chains presented below share a single source sample, sequenced in a study of cytomegalovirus exposure and HLA in healthy donors. Researchers ran the PCR with 60 Vbeta and 13 Jbeta primers. Libraries were prepared by immunoSEQ multiplex PCR; TCRdb keeps only in-frame clonotypes and omits some of them. This repertoire shows about 220,000 clones, 76% found once; its top ten account for under 0.8%. Sequencing was done on a sample of PBMCs. The receptors here all came from a man aged 18 to 29 in good health and CMV-seronegative.

The V and J genes are TRBV9 and TRBJ2-2; maybe TRBD1 (5 bases). Looked up from germline, CDR1 is SGDLS and CDR2 is YYNGEE. CDR3 size: 15 residues. V was cut by 1 base and J by 4 bases, with 11 bases left in between. The chain's CDR3 is CASSVSTVRTGELFF. The CDR3 bases are TGTGCCAGCAGCGTATCGACAGTACGCACCGGGGAGCTGTTTTTT.

V and J are TRBV6-1 and TRBJ1-1; TRBD1 is a possible D gene (5 bases). This CDR3 contains 13 residues. Per the germline V gene, CDR1 is MNHNS and CDR2 is SASEGT. V dropped 3 bases and J dropped 4 bases, with 9 bases sitting between them. CDR3 coding DNA: TGTGCCAGCAGTGAGTGGGGGGGCACTGAAGCTTTCTTT. As protein: CASSEWGGTEAFF.

This chain connects TRBV30 to TRBJ1-2; 8 bases are shared with TRBD1. CDR3 length: 12 residues. The ends lost 5 bases at V and 10 bases at J; junction bases unmatched: 9. CDR1 and CDR2 (germline): GTSNPN, SVGIG (reference sequence). In DNA, the CDR3 is TGTGCCTGGGAGACCGGGACAGGACTCTACACCTTC. Protein: CAWETGTGLYTF.

This clone was observed a handful of times. The V gene is TRBV5-6, the J gene TRBJ2-7; TRBD1 aligns across 9 bases. The V gene's germline CDR1 is SGHDT and CDR2 YYEEEE. This CDR3 contains 14 residues. V was clipped by 2 bases and J by 2 bases; unmatched bases: 2. DNA for the CDR3: TGTGCCAGCAGCTTCGGGACAGGGCCCTACGAGCAGTACTTC. As protein: CASSFGTGPYEQYF.

The chain has TRBV28 and TRBJ2-7; 12 bases agree with TRBD2. Germline values: CDR1 MDHEN, CDR2 SYDVKM. This CDR3 region has 15 residues. The V segment lost 7 bases and the J segment 3 bases; nucleotides outside the gene matches: 7. The CDR3 loop reads CASIHGLAGNYEQYF. Written as DNA, the CDR3 is TGTGCCAGCATCCACGGACTAGCGGGAAACTACGAGCAGTACTTC. Supplemented by reference TRBV28 and TRBJ2-7, the full variable domain reads DVKVTQSSRYLVKRTGEKVFLECVQDMDHENMFWYRQDPGLGLRLIYFSYDVKMKEKGDIPEGYSVSREKKERFSLILESASTNQTSMYLCASIHGLAGNYEQYFGPGTRLTVT.

The rearrangement uses TRBV5-8 and TRBJ2-3; 8 bases align to TRBD2. Germline lookup yields CDR1 SGHTS and CDR2 YDEGEE. There are 14 residues in the CDR3. The junction had 3 bases not matched to a gene; V was cut back by 4 bases and J by 2 bases. CDR3 sequence: CASSRGLDTDTQYF. Here the CDR3 DNA reads TGTGCCAGCAGCCGGGGACTAGACACAGATACGCAGTATTTT.